The clone carrying this T cell receptor (beta chain) was detected only once. An amount of RNA that ranged from roughly 0.5 to 1 ug was reverse transcribed with random hexamers. Using its own MiXCR run on the immunoSEQ multiplex PCR reads, TCRdb lists one record per CDR3 protein. The profile covers around 200,000 distinct CDR3 sequences, with roughly 94% appearing a single time and 0.082% taken by the ten largest. Relapsing-remitting disease, either stable or active, was present in the treatment-naive patients who were the multiple sclerosis controls. FACS was used to enrich TEMRA cells, whereas the CD8+ and CD4+ T cells were obtained by negative isolation. The sample belongs to a study of CD8 T cells in Susac syndrome. The length of the CDR3 is 12 residues. The ends lost 6 bases at V and 10 bases at J; junction bases unmatched: 6. Germline CDR1 is SQVTM and CDR2 is ANQGSEA.

The sample taken for sequencing was CD4+ T cells from PBMCs. The chain has TRBV29-1 and TRBJ1-6; 7 bases align to TRBD1. The receptor's source is a human donor with multiple sclerosis. In DNA, the CDR3 is TGCAGCGTACGGACAGGCAACTCACCCCTCCACTTT. Translated, it gives CSVRTGNSPLHF.